This T cell receptor (beta chain) was captured by sequencing in a study of T cell clonotyping in hematopoietic cell transplantation. The CDR3 extends over 14 amino acids. The germline V gene has CDR1 SGHTA and CDR2 FQGNSA. Trimming removed 5 bases from V and 6 bases from J; junction bases left unmatched: 7. Sequencing was performed with immunoSEQ multiplex PCR; in TCRdb, only in-frame clones are kept and a portion is missing. The sample holds about 11,000 clones, nearly 90% seen once. This clonotype was obtained from a female patient over 55 who had an allogeneic stem cell transplant from an unrelated donor, so the T cells may come from the graft donor. Some clones in this sample may be carry-over from other donors' samples. The chain employs TRBV7-2 and TRBJ2-7; TRBD2 aligns across 10 bases. The sample in question was PBMCs, obtained 100 days after allogeneic stem cell transplant. The CDR3 DNA reads TGTGCCAGCAGCAATGGGCTAGCGGGAGTCGAGCAGTACTTC. This translates into CASSNGLAGVEQYF.